This is a list of T cell receptor beta chains from one sample in a study of cytomegalovirus exposure and HLA in healthy donors. The repertoire was sequenced with immunoSEQ multiplex PCR; TCRdb's copy has only in-frame clones and lacks some. The table includes fewer than 200,000 clones, around 78% detected once. The sample consisted of PBMCs. All receptors come from a woman aged 25-40 years in good health and CMV-seropositive. Both conserved end residues are part of each CDR3. The D gene is left open where the match is weak. Clone size appears in some rows only: once, few, many, or a class for an expanded clone.

j_gene,v_gene,d_gene,abundance,CDR3nt,CDR3aa
TRBJ2-3,TRBV2,TRBD2,few,TGTGCCAGCAAACTAGCGGGGGGGACAGATACGCAGTATTTT,CASKLAGGTDTQYF
TRBJ2-1,TRBV9,TRBD2,NA,TGTGCCAGCAGCATCAGAAGCGGGAGGGCGGATGAGCAGTTCTTC,CASSIRSGRADEQFF
TRBJ2-3,TRBV5-1,TRBD2,NA,TGCGCCAGTACGGGACTAGCGGGGGCCGGGGGCACAGATACGCAGTATTTT,CASTGLAGAGGTDTQYF
TRBJ1-4,TRBV21-1,NA,NA,TGTGCCAGCAGCCGTGAAACAGGGCGAACTAATGAAAAACTGTTTTTT,CASSRETGRTNEKLFF
TRBJ2-3,TRBV5-1,TRBD2,NA,TGCGCCAGCAGCCTATCATTAGCGGGAGTGGAAGATACGCAGTATTTT,CASSLSLAGVEDTQYF
TRBJ2-3,TRBV29-1,NA,NA,TGCAGCGTTGAAGCGCCCGGTGATACGCAGTATTTT,CSVEAPGDTQYF
TRBJ1-6,TRBV6-6,NA,few,TGTGCCAGCAACTACGGACAGAGAGATAATTCACCCCTCCACTTT,CASNYGQRDNSPLHF
TRBJ2-5,TRBV10-2,NA,NA,TGCGCCAGCGGGGACAATCTCCAAGAGACCCAGTACTTC,CASGDNLQETQYF
TRBJ2-7,TRBV5-4,NA,NA,TGTGCCAGCAGCCCCTCCGGGGATTCCTACGAGCAGTACTTC,CASSPSGDSYEQYF
TRBJ1-4,TRBV19,NA,NA,TGTGCCAGTCGAGGACAATTCAAGAAACTGTTTTTT,CASRGQFKKLFF
TRBJ2-7,TRBV23-1,NA,NA,TGCGCCAGCAGTCACTCCGCTCCCGCCTTCTACAGCTCCTACGAGCAGTACTTC,CASSHSAPAFYSSYEQYF
TRBJ2-7,TRBV5-1,NA,NA,TGCGCCAGCAGCCCGGAGGTTGGGATATCCTACGAGCAGTACTTC,CASSPEVGISYEQYF
TRBJ1-2,TRBV6-5,TRBD1,NA,TGTGCCAGCACGACAGGGTCCTATGGCTACACCTTC,CASTTGSYGYTF
TRBJ1-1,TRBV30,NA,NA,TGTGCCTGGAAATATGGAGGGGCCATGAACACTGAAGCTTTCTTT,CAWKYGGAMNTEAFF
TRBJ2-5,TRBV11-2,TRBD2,NA,TGTGCCAGCAGCTTAGATGGGACTAGTAGGGAGAAGACCCAGTACTTC,CASSLDGTSREKTQYF
TRBJ2-7,TRBV1,NA,NA,TGCACCAGCAGCCTTCCTACAGGGGGTCCCCACTCCTACGAGCAGTACTTC,CTSSLPTGGPHSYEQYF
TRBJ1-2,TRBV10-2,NA,NA,TGCGCCAGCAGTGAGTTTGCCAGGGAAGGAGGCTACACCTTC,CASSEFAREGGYTF
TRBJ2-2,TRBV9,TRBD2,NA,TGTGCCAGCAGCGGTAGCGGGGCGAACACCGGGGAGCTGTTTTTT,CASSGSGANTGELFF
TRBJ1-6,TRBV9,NA,NA,TGTGCCAGCAGCGTCGGCTCCTATAATTCACCCCTCCACTTT,CASSVGSYNSPLHF
TRBJ2-1,TRBV4-2,NA,NA,TGTGCCAGCAGCCGCAACAGGGATGAGCAGTTCTTC,CASSRNRDEQFF
TRBJ2-7,TRBV2,TRBD2,NA,TGTGCCAGTTGGGGACTAGCGAGCGAGCAGTACTTC,CASWGLASEQYF
TRBJ1-2,TRBV5-4,NA,NA,TGTGCCAGCAGCTTGGGGGTGGGTGGGCGCTCTAACTATGGCTACACCTTC,CASSLGVGGRSNYGYTF
TRBJ1-5,TRBV6-1,TRBD1,NA,TGTGCCAGCAGTGCGGACAGGGGTCGTGGCAATCAGCCCCAGCATTTT,CASSADRGRGNQPQHF
TRBJ2-4,TRBV29-1,NA,NA,TGCAGCGTTGAGGGCAGGACCAAAAACATTCAGTACTTC,CSVEGRTKNIQYF
TRBJ2-1,TRBV11-2,NA,NA,TGTGCCAGCAGCTTAGGAGCTAGCTGGAATGAGCAGTTCTTC,CASSLGASWNEQFF
TRBJ1-2,TRBV6-5,TRBD1,NA,TGTGCCAGCAGTTACTCTCCCACAGGGGGCTATGGCTACACCTTC,CASSYSPTGGYGYTF
TRBJ2-7,TRBV6-5,TRBD1,NA,TGTGCCAGCAGTACCACAGGGGCGAGCTCCTACGAGCAGTACTTC,CASSTTGASSYEQYF
TRBJ1-1,TRBV6-5,NA,NA,TGTGCCACTTGGGGGGGGCGGAACACTGAAGCTTTCTTT,CATWGGRNTEAFF
TRBJ2-7,TRBV2,NA,NA,TGTGCCAGCAGTGACAGGGTTGTTGGCGAGCAGTACTTC,CASSDRVVGEQYF
TRBJ1-4,TRBV28,NA,NA,TGTGCCAGCACCCAGGGACTTAATGAAAAACTGTTTTTT,CASTQGLNEKLFF
TRBJ2-7,TRBV25-1,TRBD2,NA,TGTGCCAGCAGTGAATTGTCTAGCGGGAGTAACGAGCAGTACTTC,CASSELSSGSNEQYF
TRBJ1-1,TRBV19,TRBD1,NA,TGTGCCAGTAGTATAGGAGGGACAGGGGTCACTGAAGCTTTCTTT,CASSIGGTGVTEAFF
TRBJ1-2,TRBV4-1,NA,NA,TGCGCCAGCAGCCAAGGAGAGTCCTCTAACTATGGCTACACCTTC,CASSQGESSNYGYTF
TRBJ1-1,TRBV27,NA,few,TGTGCCAGCAGTTTAGGGAGTGGTACTGAAGCTTTCTTT,CASSLGSGTEAFF
TRBJ1-2,TRBV15,NA,NA,TGTGCCACCAGCAGAGACCGGTATGGCTACACCTTC,CATSRDRYGYTF
TRBJ1-6,TRBV18,NA,once,TGTGCCAGCTCACCGTCAGGGAATTCACCCCTCCACTTT,CASSPSGNSPLHF
TRBJ1-3,TRBV18,TRBD1,few,TGTGCCAGCTCAAAACGCCCGACAGGGCAAGCTGGAAACACCATATATTTT,CASSKRPTGQAGNTIYF
TRBJ2-2,TRBV5-5,NA,NA,TGTGCCAGCAGCTTGTGGGGGCCTGACACCGGGGAGCTGTTTTTT,CASSLWGPDTGELFF
TRBJ2-7,TRBV5-6,NA,NA,TGTGCCAGCAGCTTGGGTACAGGTCGGTCTTACGAGCAGTACTTC,CASSLGTGRSYEQYF
TRBJ2-3,TRBV30,TRBD2,NA,TGTGCCTGGAGTGTAGGGACTAGCCCAGATACGCAGTATTTT,CAWSVGTSPDTQYF
TRBJ2-3,TRBV5-1,TRBD1,NA,TGCGCCAGCAGCTTTAGGACAGGGAGCACAGATACGCAGTATTTT,CASSFRTGSTDTQYF
TRBJ2-1,TRBV14,NA,NA,TGTGCCAGCAGCCAAGGCGACTGGGGCGAGCAGTTCTTC,CASSQGDWGEQFF
TRBJ2-7,TRBV5-1,NA,NA,TGCGCCAGCAGCTTAAGCGGGCCCTACGAGCAGTACTTC,CASSLSGPYEQYF
TRBJ2-7,TRBV6-5,NA,NA,TGTGCCTCCTCCCGGGGGGCCAACGAGCAGTACTTC,CASSRGANEQYF
TRBJ2-5,TRBV19,NA,NA,TGTGCCAGTAGTATGGGGGGCCAAGAGACCCAGTACTTC,CASSMGGQETQYF
TRBJ2-1,TRBV7-6,TRBD2,NA,TGTGCCAGCAGCCTAAGACTAGCGGGCCAGTACAATGAGCAGTTCTTC,CASSLRLAGQYNEQFF
TRBJ2-5,TRBV2,NA,once,TGTGCCAGAACCGGGCCCGAGGGAGAGACCCAGTACTTC,CARTGPEGETQYF
TRBJ2-7,TRBV27,NA,NA,TGTGCCAGCAGAGGGACACTCTCCTACGAGCAGTACTTC,CASRGTLSYEQYF
TRBJ2-5,TRBV5-1,TRBD1,NA,TGCGCCAGCAGTGGGTGGGACAGGGATCAAGAGACCCAGTACTTC,CASSGWDRDQETQYF
TRBJ2-5,TRBV27,TRBD1,NA,TGTGCCAGCAGTTACGACAGGGGACGAGAGACCCAGTACTTC,CASSYDRGRETQYF
TRBJ2-1,TRBV5-4,NA,NA,TGTGCCAGCAGCAAGGGACACCCCTCCTACAATGAGCAGTTCTTC,CASSKGHPSYNEQFF
TRBJ1-2,TRBV9,NA,NA,TGTGCCAGCAGCGTAGTATCCGGGGCTAACTATGGCTACACCTTC,CASSVVSGANYGYTF